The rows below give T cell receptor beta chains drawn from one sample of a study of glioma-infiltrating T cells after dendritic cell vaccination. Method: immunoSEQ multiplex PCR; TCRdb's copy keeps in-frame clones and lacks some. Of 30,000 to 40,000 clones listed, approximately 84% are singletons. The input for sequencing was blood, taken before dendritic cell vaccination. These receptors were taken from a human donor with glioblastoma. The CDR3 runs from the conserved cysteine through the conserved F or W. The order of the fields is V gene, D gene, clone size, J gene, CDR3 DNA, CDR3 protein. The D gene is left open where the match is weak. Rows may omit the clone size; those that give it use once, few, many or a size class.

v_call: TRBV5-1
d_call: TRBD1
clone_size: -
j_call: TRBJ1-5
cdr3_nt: TGCGCCAGCAGCTTAACGCCGGCGTGGGGCAGGGGGAAGATTTTGCAGCCCCAGCATTTT
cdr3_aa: CASSLTPAWGRGKILQPQHF

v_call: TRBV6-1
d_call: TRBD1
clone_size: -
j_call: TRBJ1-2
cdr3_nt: TGTGCCAGCTGTTGGGGACAGTTAATATATGGCTACACCTTC
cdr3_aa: CASCWGQLIYGYTF

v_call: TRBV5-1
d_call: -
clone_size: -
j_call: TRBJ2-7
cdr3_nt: TGCGCCAGCAGCTTTAGCTGGAGCTCCTACGAGCAGTACTTC
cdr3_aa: CASSFSWSSYEQYF

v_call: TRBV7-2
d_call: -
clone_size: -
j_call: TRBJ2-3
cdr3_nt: TGTGCCAGCAGCTTAGACGGTTATACGCAGTATTTT
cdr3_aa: CASSLDGYTQYF

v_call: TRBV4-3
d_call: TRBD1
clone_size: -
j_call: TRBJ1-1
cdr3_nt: TGCGCCAGCAGCCAAGGGAAACTGACAGGGGGAGGCACTGAAGCTTTCTTT
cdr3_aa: CASSQGKLTGGGTEAFF

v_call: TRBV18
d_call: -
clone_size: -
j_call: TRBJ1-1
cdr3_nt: TGTGCCAGCTCAATTCTCCCCCGGGCCAGGGGAGTCCGGGTGAACACTGAAGCTTTCTTT
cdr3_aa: CASSILPRARGVRVNTEAFF

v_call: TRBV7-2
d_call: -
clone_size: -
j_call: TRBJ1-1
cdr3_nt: TGTGCCAGCAGCTTAAAGCTGCTAACAGCCCAAGGTAACACTGAAGCTTTCTTT
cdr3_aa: CASSLKLLTAQGNTEAFF

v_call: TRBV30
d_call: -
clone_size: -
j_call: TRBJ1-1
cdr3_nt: TGTGCCTGGAGTTTAGTAGACAGCTTTAACACTGAAGCTTTCTTT
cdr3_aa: CAWSLVDSFNTEAFF

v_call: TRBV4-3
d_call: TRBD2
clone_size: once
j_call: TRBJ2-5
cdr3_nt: TGCGCCAGCAGCCAAGAACTAGCGGGGGTGAACCAAGAGACCCAGTACTTC
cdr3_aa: CASSQELAGVNQETQYF

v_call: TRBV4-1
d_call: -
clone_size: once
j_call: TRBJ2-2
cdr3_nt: TGCGCCAGCAGCCAAGTATCCAGGGGTCCGACCGGGGAGCTGTTTTTT
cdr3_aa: CASSQVSRGPTGELFF

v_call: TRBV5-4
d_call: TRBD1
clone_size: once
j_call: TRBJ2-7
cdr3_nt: TGTGCCAGCAGCTTTGGGGGACAGGGCTACGAGCAGTACTTC
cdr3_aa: CASSFGGQGYEQYF

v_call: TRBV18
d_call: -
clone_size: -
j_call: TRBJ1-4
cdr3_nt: TGTGCCAGCTCACCCGGCAGGGTGTCTAATGAAAAACTGTTTTTT
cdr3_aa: CASSPGRVSNEKLFF

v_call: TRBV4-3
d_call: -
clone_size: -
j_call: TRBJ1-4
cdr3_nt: TGCGCCAGCAGCCGTACAGGGAGGGATGAAAAACTGTTTTTT
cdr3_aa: CASSRTGRDEKLFF

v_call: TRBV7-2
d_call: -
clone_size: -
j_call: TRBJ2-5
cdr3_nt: TGTGCCAGCAGCTTAAGGACACAAGAGACCCAGTACTTC
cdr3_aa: CASSLRTQETQYF

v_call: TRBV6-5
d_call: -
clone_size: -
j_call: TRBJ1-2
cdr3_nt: TGTGCCAGCAGTTACCGCCGGGACTATGGCTACACCTTC
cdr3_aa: CASSYRRDYGYTF

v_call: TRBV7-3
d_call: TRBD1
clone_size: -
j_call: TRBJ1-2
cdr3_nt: TGTGCCAGCAGCCCGGGACAGGGCTATGGCTACACCTTC
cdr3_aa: CASSPGQGYGYTF

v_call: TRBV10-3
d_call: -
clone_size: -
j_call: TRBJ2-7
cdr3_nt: TGTGCCATCAGTGAGGTAGGGGGTCCGGACGAGCAGTACTTC
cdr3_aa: CAISEVGGPDEQYF

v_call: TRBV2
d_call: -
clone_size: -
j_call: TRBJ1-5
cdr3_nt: TGTGCCAGCAGTGACTCTCAGCCCCAGCATTTT
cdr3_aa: CASSDSQPQHF

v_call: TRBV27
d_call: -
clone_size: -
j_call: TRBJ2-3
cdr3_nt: TGTGCCAGCAGTTACAGTAGCACAGATACGCAGTATTTT
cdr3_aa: CASSYSSTDTQYF

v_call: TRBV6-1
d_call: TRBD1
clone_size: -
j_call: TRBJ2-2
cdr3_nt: TGTGCCAGCAGTGAAGGGGGGACAGGGGGCCCCACCGGGGAGCTGTTTTTT
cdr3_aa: CASSEGGTGGPTGELFF

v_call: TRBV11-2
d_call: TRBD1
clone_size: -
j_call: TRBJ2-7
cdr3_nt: TGTGCCAGCACCGACAGGGGCTCTACCTACGAGCAGTACTTC
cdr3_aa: CASTDRGSTYEQYF

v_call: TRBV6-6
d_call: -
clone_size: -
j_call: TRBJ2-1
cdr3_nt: TGTGCCAGCAGGGAAAGGGGCAACGGCGTCAATGAGCAGTTCTTC
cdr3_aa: CASRERGNGVNEQFF

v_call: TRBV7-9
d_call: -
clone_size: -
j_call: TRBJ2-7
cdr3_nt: TGTGCCAGCAGCCCACGAGGGTCGTTGGCCTACGAGCAGTACTTC
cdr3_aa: CASSPRGSLAYEQYF

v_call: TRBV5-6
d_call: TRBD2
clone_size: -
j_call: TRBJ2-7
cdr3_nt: TGTGCCAGCAGGACCGGGGGGGAAGGCTACGAGCAGTACTTC
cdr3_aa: CASRTGGEGYEQYF

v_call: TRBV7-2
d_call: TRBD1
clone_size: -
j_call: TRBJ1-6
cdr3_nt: TGTGCCAGCAGCCCCCAGGACAGGGGTGATTCACCCCTCCACTTT
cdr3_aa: CASSPQDRGDSPLHF

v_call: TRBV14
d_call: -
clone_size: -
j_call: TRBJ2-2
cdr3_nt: TGTGCCAGCAGCCAAAGTGGTAACGGGGAGACCGGGGAGCTGTTTTTT
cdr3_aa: CASSQSGNGETGELFF